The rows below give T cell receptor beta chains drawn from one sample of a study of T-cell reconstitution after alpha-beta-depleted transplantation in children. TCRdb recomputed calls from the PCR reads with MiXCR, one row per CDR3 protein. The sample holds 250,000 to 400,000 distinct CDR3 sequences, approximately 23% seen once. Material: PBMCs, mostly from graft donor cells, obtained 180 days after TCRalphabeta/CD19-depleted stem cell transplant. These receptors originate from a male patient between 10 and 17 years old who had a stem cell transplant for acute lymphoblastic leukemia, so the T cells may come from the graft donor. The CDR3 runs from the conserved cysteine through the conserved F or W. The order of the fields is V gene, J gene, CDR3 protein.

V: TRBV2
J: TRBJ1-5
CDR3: CASSVSRQNQPQHF

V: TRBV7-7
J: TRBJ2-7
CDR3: CASSLGEGRYEQYF

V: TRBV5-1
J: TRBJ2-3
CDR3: CASSLDWGPPTSTDTQYF

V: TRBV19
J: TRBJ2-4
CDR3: CASSKGFGNIQYF

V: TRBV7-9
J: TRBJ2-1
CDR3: CASSFGLALYNEQFF

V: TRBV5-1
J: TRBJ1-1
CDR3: CASSLDLRGPTEAFF

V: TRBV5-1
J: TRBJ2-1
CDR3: CASSHGDIYNEQFF

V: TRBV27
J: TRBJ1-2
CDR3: CASSFRPGSRGPYGYTF

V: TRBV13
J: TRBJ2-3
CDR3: CASSPGLAHTDTQYF

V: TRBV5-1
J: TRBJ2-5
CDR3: CASSPSGSPVTQYF

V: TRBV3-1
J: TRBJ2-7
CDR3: CASSLSGIYEQYF

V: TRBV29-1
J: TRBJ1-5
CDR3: CSASTGGNQPQHF

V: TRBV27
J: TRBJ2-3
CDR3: CASSSLYLDRGRTDTQYF

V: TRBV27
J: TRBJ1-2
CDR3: CASSWGFGYGYTF

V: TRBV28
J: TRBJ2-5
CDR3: CASSLLVRRKTQYF

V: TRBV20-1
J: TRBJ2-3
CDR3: CSARKISGRTDTQYF

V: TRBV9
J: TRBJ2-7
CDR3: CASSVGLGPSYEQYF

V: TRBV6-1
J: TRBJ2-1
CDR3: CASRQSGWSYNEQFF

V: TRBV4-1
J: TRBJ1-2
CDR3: CASSRDSFYGYTF

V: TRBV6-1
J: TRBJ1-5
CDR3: CASSAGGTLSNQPQHF

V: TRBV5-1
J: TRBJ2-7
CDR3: CASSPASPYEQYF

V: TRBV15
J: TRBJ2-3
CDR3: CATSEPFGASFTDTQYF

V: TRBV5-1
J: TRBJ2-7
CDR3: CASSLDNAFVHEQYF

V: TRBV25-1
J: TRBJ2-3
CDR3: CASSAASSGTQYF

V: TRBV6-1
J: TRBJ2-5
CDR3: CASSEAPRPQETQYF

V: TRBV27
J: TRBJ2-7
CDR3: CASSLGTSTYEQYF

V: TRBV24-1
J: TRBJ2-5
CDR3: CATSDPRGVETQYF

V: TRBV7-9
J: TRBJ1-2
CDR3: CASSHASNYGYTF

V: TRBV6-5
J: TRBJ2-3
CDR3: CASSFRRESDTQYF

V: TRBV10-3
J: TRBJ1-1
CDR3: CAITRDSGNTEAFF

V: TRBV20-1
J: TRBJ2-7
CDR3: CSASRLVGGEQYF